This TCR beta chain was sequenced during a study of blood T cell repertoires in COVID-19. Study-wide background: The study drew acute and convalescent COVID-19 samples from the United States, Italy and Spain. Sources were T cells, B-cell-depleted T cells, or PBMCs; the material itself was cDNA or gDNA.

Original handling: By means of reference gene primer amplification, nucleated cell counts were estimated. The repertoire was sequenced with immunoSEQ multiplex PCR; TCRdb's copy has only in-frame clones and lacks some. Clone size and V and J calls were adopted from that table, with D and trimming inferred from the DNA. The table has about 62,000 clones, 65% to 85% seen once; the top ten hold 6.4%. The CDR3 has 17 amino acids. With 0 bases clipped from V and 2 bases from J, the junction kept 8 bases outside the gene matches. Germline V gene lookup returns CDR1 SGHTA and CDR2 FQGNSA. This TCR derives from a woman aged 45-65 years with active or convalescent COVID-19. Sequencing was carried out using peripheral blood. V is TRBV7-2 and J is TRBJ2-3; TRBD2 matches at 7 bases. The CDR3 nucleotides read TGTGCCAGCAGCTTAGCCCAGGGACTAAGCCCCACAGATACGCAGTATTTT. Protein product: CASSLAQGLSPTDTQYF.